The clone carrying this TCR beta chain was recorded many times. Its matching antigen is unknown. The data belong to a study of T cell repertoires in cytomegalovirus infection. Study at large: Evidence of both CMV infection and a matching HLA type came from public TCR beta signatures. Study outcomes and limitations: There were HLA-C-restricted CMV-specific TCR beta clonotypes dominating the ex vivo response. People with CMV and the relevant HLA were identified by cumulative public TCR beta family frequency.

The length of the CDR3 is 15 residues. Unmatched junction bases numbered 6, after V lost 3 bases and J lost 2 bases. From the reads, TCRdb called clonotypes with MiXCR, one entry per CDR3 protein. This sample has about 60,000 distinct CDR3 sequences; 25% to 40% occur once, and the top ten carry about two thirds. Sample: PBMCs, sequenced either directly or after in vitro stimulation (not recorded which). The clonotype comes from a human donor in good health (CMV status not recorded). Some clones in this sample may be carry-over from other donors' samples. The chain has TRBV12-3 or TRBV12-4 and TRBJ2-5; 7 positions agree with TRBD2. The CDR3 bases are TGTGCCAGCAGTTTGAATGGGGGAGGGCAAGAGACCCAGTACTTC. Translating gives CASSLNGGGQETQYF.